The source of this T cell receptor beta chain is a study of blood T cells in healthy people across ages (dated by TCRdb to the mid-2010s). Describing the broader study: Template switching captured roughly one uniquely barcoded TCR beta cDNA molecule per two T cells in model experiments. The study measured age-related changes in TCR beta repertoire diversity using deep sequencing normalized with unique cDNA molecular identifiers. The donors were divided into four age groups: young (average 16 years), middle-aged (about 39), aged (62) and long-lived (roughly 82). To avoid experimental bias, donors of different ages were randomly spread across the sequencing lanes. Two additional independent replicas of 1 million unique cDNA reads from the same blood draw were analyzed for two donors (one aged 18 to 30 and one aged 80 or older). The full study reports these points: The percentage of naive T cells measured by flow cytometry correlated strongly with observed TCR beta diversity. Compared with the aged group, the long-lived group had more naive CD4+ T cells, fewer expanded clones and increased TCR diversity, suggesting age selection. Because profiling used bulk unsorted PBMCs, naive and antigen-experienced compartments could not be compared conclusively. Observed TCR beta diversity per million T cells fell roughly linearly with age, and a significant reduction was already apparent by age around 44. Estimates of total diversity from one million sequenced T cells were regarded as lower bounds and underestimates. Donor CMV infection status was unknown, potentially confounding age-related changes in expanded clonotypes.

In its sample, this clonotype was seen a few times. Its antigen specificity is not known. No base quality values were provided; no much bigger clone lies one nucleotide off. Library construction relied on 5' RACE. Reads for this sample came from an Illumina HiSeq 2500. A second PCR of roughly 6 to 11 cycles was performed with a sample-barcoded 5' primer and a J-beta primer mix. A unique molecular identifier was introduced onto each TCR beta cDNA molecule by a template-switch 5' adaptor carrying 12 random nucleotides. Each sample yielded at least 3 million CDR3-containing paired-end reads. The Mint cDNA synthesis kit, primed by a TRBC-specific oligonucleotide, was used to synthesize first-strand cDNA from all RNA. All cDNA was treated with uracil-DNA glycosylase and then went through a first 18-cycle PCR with the universal primers M1SS and BC2_uni_R. In the authors' own workflow: Normalization of each sample was performed by random selection of 1 million high-quality reads, each carrying a distinct molecular identifier. Reads with shared molecular identifiers were discarded instead of being binned into consensus sequences. MiTCR, run with a Q25 quality threshold and the strictest error-elimination algorithm, handled CDR3 identification, clonotype clustering and error correction. A nonparametric unseen species model using Euler transformation provided a lower-bound estimate of total TCR beta diversity. TCRdb redid the processing of the public reads, applying fastp at Q25 and MiXCR, and retained in-frame beta chains. Records with the same CDR3 protein are collapsed into one entry carrying the most frequent genes and DNA. The V and J calls, along with clone size, are taken from TCRdb and not from the paper's own processing. The sample table contains hundreds of thousands of distinct CDR3 sequences; only one count was recorded for roughly 21% of them. Clones ranked in the top ten supply around 3.4% of the sample.

The donors were 40 or so Caucasian individuals from Russia, aged about 6 to 100 years, who were systemically healthy. Each donor gave about 9.2 milliliters of peripheral blood, drawn into EDTA-treated Vacutainer tubes. Ficoll-Paque density-gradient centrifugation was used to isolate PBMCs, with at least 7 million obtained per sample. Total RNA was extracted from PBMCs with Trizol reagent, with at least 5.5 micrograms obtained per sample. For every donor, flow cytometry on a PBMC aliquot measured the percentage of naive CD45RAhigh/CD27high T cells. The CDR3 holds 13 amino acids from the cysteine to the phenylalanine. Of the read, only the CDR3 DNA is kept; its 39 bases are in frame from base 1. The germline V gene (reference sequence) yields LGHDT for CDR1 and YNNKEL for CDR2. V loses 6 bases, J loses 7 bases, and the germline ends lie 13 bases apart.

Sequencing was carried out using blood. The V and J genes are TRBV3-1 and TRBJ2-1; matching of 6 bases hints at TRBD2 as the D gene. The clonotype comes from a man between 70 and 80 years old in good health. At the DNA level, the sequence is TGTGCCAGCAGTTACACTAGCTGGAATGAGCAGTTCTTC. This gives the protein CASSYTSWNEQFF.